The sequence of this TCR beta chain was determined in a study of shared clonotypes between healthy human individuals. This clone was detected once. Its antigen remains unknown. CDR3 length: 14 residues. V gave up 2 bases and J gave up 4 bases; unmatched junction bases: 2. Germline CDR1 is MNHEY and CDR2 is SVGAGI. This table comes from immunoSEQ multiplex PCR, and its TCRdb copy is limited to in-frame clones, with some not included. Of roughly 2.2 million clones in the sample, roughly 90% were seen once. Whole-study results and caveats: Estimated richness was generally greater in naive than memory subsets.

The sequenced sample was naive CD4+ T cells from PBMCs. Regarding subset: CD45RA+ positively selected. The sequence derives from a man aged 18 to 29 in good health. Some clones in this sample may be carry-over from other donors' samples. The chain joins TRBV6-5 to TRBJ2-3, with 8 bases lining up with TRBD2. The CDR3 reads CASSYTGRADTQYF. The CDR3 region has the DNA TGTGCCAGCAGTTACACCGGGAGGGCAGATACGCAGTATTTT.